This TCR beta chain was sequenced in a study of blood T cells in healthy people across ages. Study results and limitations: More naive CD4+ cells and higher diversity were found in long-lived than in aged donors. The donors' CMV status was not determined, possibly confounding changes in expanded clonotypes.

A J-beta primer mix and a sample-barcoded 5' primer were used in a second PCR of about 7 to 12 cycles. TCRdb processed the 5' RACE reads anew with MiXCR; each CDR3 protein has one entry. The sample includes hundreds of thousands of distinct CDR3 sequences, 20% to 25% of them seen just once. V gave up 6 bases and J gave up 15 bases, with 15 bases separating them. The CDR3 has 12 amino acids. Germline CDR1 reads WNHNN; CDR2 reads SYGVQD (reference sequence). This clonotype has just a few counts. Its antigen is currently unknown. The receptor comes from a man between 70 and 80 years old in good health. The chain joins TRBV10-1 to TRBJ1-6, with D perhaps TRBD1 (5 bases). The sample was blood. CDR3 protein: CASRRDPPDLHF. The CDR3 coding sequence is TGCGCCAGCAGGAGGGACCCGCCCGACCTCCACTTT.